The clone carrying this T cell receptor (beta chain) was picked up a small number of times. What it recognizes is unknown. A TCRbeta library incorporating unique molecular identifiers was prepared. TCRdb redid the calling of the PCR reads with MiXCR, one entry per CDR3 protein. The sample carries approximately 82,000 distinct CDR3 sequences, less than 20% recorded once. The data originate from a study of T-cell reconstitution after alpha-beta-depleted transplantation in children. General study points: Once a year had passed after transplant, T-cell counts and diversity came mostly from newly produced T cells.

V lost 1 base to trimming and J lost 4 bases, with 9 bases between them. The CDR3 has 13 residues. Germline V gene sequence: CDR1 SGHRS, CDR2 YFSETQ. This chain connects TRBV5-1 to TRBJ2-7; D might be TRBD1 (6 bases). This TCR came from a male patient aged 2-9 years who had a stem cell transplant for acute lymphoblastic leukemia, so the T cells may come from the graft donor. The material was PBMCs, mostly from graft donor cells, obtained 360 days after TCRalphabeta/CD19-depleted stem cell transplant. The CDR3 loop is CASSLLGAYEQYF. The CDR3 DNA follows: TGCGCCAGCAGCTTGTTGGGGGCATACGAGCAGTACTTC.